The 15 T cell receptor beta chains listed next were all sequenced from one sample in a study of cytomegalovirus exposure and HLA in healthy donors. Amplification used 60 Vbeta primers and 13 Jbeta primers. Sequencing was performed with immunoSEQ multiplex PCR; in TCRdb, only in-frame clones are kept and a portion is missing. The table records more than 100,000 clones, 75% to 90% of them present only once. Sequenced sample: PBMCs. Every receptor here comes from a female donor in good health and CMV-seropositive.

The CDR3 region has the DNA TGTGCCTGGGGAGAGGACAGGGAAGCTTTCTTT. Amino acids: CAWGEDREAFF. The V call is TRBV30, the J call TRBJ1-1, with TRBD1 matching 7 bases. The CDR3 length is 11 residues. CDR1 GTSNPN and CDR2 SVGIG come from the germline V gene (reference sequence). With 5 bases clipped from V and 8 bases from J, the junction kept 5 bases outside the gene matches.

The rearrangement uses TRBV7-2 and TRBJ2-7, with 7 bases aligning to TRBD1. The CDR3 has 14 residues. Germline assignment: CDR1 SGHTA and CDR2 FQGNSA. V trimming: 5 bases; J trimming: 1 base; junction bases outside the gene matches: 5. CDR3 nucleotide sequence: TGTGCCAGCAGCCGGGGACAGCCTTCCTACGAGCAGTACTTC. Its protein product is CASSRGQPSYEQYF.

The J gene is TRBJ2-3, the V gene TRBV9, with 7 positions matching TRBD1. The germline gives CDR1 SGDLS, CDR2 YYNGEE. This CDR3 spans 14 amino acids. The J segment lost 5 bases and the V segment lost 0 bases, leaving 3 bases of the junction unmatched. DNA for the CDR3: TGTGCCAGCAGCGTAGTGGCAGGGGGAGATACGCAGTATTTT. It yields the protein CASSVVAGGDTQYF.

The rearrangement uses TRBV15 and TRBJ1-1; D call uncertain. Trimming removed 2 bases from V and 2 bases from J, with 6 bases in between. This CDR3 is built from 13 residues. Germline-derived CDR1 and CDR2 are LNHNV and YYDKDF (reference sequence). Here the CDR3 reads CATSRRGNTEAFF. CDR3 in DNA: TGTGCCACCAGCAGAAGAGGAAACACTGAAGCTTTCTTT.

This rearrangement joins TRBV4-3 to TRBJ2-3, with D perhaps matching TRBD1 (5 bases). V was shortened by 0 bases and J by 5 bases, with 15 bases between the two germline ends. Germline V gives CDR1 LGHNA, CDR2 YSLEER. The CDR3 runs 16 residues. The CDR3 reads CASSQDLVRARDTQYF. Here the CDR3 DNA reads TGCGCCAGCAGCCAAGATTTGGTCAGGGCCCGAGATACGCAGTATTTT.

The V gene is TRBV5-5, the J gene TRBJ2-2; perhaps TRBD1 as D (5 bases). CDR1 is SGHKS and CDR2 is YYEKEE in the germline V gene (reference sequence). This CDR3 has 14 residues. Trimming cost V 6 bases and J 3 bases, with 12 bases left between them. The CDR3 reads CASILTDHTGELFF. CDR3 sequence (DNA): TGTGCCAGCATCCTGACAGATCACACCGGGGAGCTGTTTTTT.

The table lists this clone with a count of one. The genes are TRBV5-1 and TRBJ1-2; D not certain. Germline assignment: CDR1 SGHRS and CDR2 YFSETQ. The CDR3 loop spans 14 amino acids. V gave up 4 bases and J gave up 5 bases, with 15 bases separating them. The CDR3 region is CASSPEVGWYGYTF. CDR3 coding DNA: TGCGCCAGCAGCCCGGAGGTGGGGTGGTATGGCTACACCTTC.

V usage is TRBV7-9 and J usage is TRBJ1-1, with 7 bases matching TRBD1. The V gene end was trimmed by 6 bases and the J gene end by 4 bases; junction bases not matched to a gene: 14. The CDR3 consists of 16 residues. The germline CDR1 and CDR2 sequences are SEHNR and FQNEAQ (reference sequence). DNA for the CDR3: TGTGCCAGCAGACGCAAGGAGGGACGGACAGGCACTGAAGCTTTCTTT. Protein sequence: CASRRKEGRTGTEAFF. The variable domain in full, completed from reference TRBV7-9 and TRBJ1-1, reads DTGVSQNPRHKITKRGQNVTFRCDPISEHNRLYWYRQTLGQGPEFLTYFQNEAQLEKSRLLSDRFSAERPKGSFSTLEIQRTEQGDSAMYLCASRRKEGRTGTEAFFGQGTRLTVV.

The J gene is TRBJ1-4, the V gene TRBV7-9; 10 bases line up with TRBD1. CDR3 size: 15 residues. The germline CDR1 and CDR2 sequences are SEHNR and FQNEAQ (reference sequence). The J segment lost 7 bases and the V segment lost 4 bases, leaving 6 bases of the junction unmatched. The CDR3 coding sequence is TGTGCCAGCAGCTCCCCGACAGGGGGCGGTGAAAAACTGTTTTTT. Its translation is CASSSPTGGGEKLFF. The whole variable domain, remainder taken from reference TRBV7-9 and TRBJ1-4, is DTGVSQNPRHKITKRGQNVTFRCDPISEHNRLYWYRQTLGQGPEFLTYFQNEAQLEKSRLLSDRFSAERPKGSFSTLEIQRTEQGDSAMYLCASSSPTGGGEKLFFGSGTQLSVL.

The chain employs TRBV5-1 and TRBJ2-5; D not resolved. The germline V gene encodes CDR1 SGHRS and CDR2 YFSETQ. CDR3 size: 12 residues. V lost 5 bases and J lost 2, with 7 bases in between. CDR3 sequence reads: CASRLAQETQYF. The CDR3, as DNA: TGCGCCAGCAGACTCGCGCAAGAGACCCAGTACTTC. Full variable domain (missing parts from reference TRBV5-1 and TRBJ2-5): KAGVTQTPRYLIKTRGQQVTLSCSPISGHRSVSWYQQTPGQGLQFLFEYFSETQRNKGNFPGRFSGRQFSNSRSEMNVSTLELGDSALYLCASRLAQETQYFGPGTRLLVL.

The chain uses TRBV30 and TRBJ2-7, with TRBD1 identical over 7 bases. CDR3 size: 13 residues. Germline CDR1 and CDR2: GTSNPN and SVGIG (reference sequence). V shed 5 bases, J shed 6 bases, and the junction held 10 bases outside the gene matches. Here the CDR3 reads CAWWDSGHLEQYF. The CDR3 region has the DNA TGTGCCTGGTGGGACAGCGGCCACCTCGAGCAGTACTTC.

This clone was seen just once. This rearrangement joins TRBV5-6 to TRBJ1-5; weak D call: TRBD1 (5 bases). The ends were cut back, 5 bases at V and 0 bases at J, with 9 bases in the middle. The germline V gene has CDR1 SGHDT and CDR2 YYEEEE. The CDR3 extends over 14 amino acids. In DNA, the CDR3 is TGTGCCAGCAGTTGGGGCAGTAGCAATCAGCCCCAGCATTTT. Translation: CASSWGSSNQPQHF.

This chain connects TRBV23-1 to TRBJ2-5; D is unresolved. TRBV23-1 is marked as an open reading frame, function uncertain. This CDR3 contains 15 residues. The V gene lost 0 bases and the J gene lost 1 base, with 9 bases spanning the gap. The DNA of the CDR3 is TGCGCCAGCAGTCAATCGGGCAGGTCCCAAGAGACCCAGTACTTC. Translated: CASSQSGRSQETQYF.

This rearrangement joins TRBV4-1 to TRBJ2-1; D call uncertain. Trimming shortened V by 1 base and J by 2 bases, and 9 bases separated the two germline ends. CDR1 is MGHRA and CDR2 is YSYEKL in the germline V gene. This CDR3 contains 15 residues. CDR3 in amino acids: CASSQGPQAYNEQFF. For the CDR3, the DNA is TGCGCCAGCAGCCAAGGGCCCCAAGCCTACAATGAGCAGTTCTTC.

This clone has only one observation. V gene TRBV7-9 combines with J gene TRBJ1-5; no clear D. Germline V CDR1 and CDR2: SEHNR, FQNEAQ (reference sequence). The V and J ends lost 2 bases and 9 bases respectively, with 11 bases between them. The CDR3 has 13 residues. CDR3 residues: CASSLLGSGPQHF. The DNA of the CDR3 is TGTGCCAGCAGCTTATTAGGGAGCGGGCCCCAGCATTTT.